This T cell receptor beta chain was recorded in a study of T cells in localized non-small cell lung cancer. Study outcomes and limitations: Uninvolved adjacent lung had the highest recorded T cell clonality, with tumor below it.

Of note for this clone: Its antigen is not identified.

Some clones are missing from TCRdb's copy, which holds only in-frame ones; the method was immunoSEQ multiplex PCR. The table has about 26,000 clones, 75% to 90% seen once. CDR1 and CDR2 (germline): SGHAT, FQNNGV. The V and J ends lost 5 bases and 5 bases respectively, with 13 bases between them. The length of the CDR3 is 15 residues. Sequences were derived from peripheral blood, sampled before any cancer treatment. This sequence was found in a woman aged 35-70 years with stage I lung adenocarcinoma. The chain employs TRBV11-2 and TRBJ1-6, with a weak D call TRBD1 (5 bases). CDR3 residues: CASSLGGADNSPLHF. The DNA for the CDR3 is TGTGCCAGCAGCCTGGGCGGGGCAGATAATTCACCCCTCCACTTT.